This T cell receptor beta chain was captured by sequencing in a study of blood T cell repertoires in COVID-19 (dated by TCRdb to 2019 to 2021). For the study in its entirety: Collaborator samples came from the United States, Italy and Spain and covered acute and convalescent phases of COVID-19. Deeply sampled blood TCRbeta repertoires from subjects exposed to, actively infected with, or recovered from COVID-19 were included in the dataset. The prospective study material was composed of cDNA or gDNA derived from T cells, B-cell-depleted T cells, or PBMCs. A freely available public database, intended as a resource for researchers studying the immune response to SARS-CoV-2, is where the repertoires were released. Sample metadata almost always included a de-identified subject ID, COVID-19 status, age in years and sex. Where HLA class I and class II types were available, the types were taken from metadata supplied by the sample provider, not from assay-based typing. Samples came from the ongoing ImmuneRACE study (first 160 participants) plus 1,254 subjects from 6 global collaborators. Results the study describes overall, beyond this receptor: The amount of clinical and demographic metadata varied by source and participant and was provided uncurated.

The germline ends are 14 bases apart after V is trimmed by 3 bases and J by 3 bases. From cysteine to phenylalanine, the CDR3 is 15 amino acids long. CDR3 DNA only is kept here, 45 bases in frame from base 1. The germline V gene specifies SQVTM as CDR1 and ANQGSEA as CDR2. On this clone itself: This receptor's antigen is unknown. Per-base qualities were not stored, and no clone one base away is much larger.

TCRbeta CDR3 regions were amplified from genomic DNA using the immunoSEQ Assay, a bias-controlled multiplex PCR. Per the source publication's procedure: Within the assay, amplification of reference gene primers was used to estimate how many nucleated cells each sample contained. To quantify the absolute abundance of each unique TCRbeta CDR3 rearrangement, sequence reads were collapsed and filtered. For each sample, productive Simpson clonality was calculated as the square root of Simpson's diversity index across productive rearrangements. Entries here come from immuneACCESS through TCRdb and include only in-frame sequences with V and J called. Some clones fail to appear in such tables; in the studies checked, an unresolved V gene covers under half of the shortfall, and the cause of the remainder is unknown. V, J and clone size are taken as reported in that table, and D and trimming were inferred from the DNA itself. The sample yields under 200,000 clones; roughly 80% were counted once. Jointly, the top ten make up roughly 13% of the sample.

Each collaborating institution followed its own protocols to collect whole blood in K2EDTA tubes. Collaborator samples were shipped for TCRbeta analysis as frozen whole blood, isolated PBMCs, or DNA extracted from either sample type. The sequenced sample consisted of peripheral blood. The clonotype was recovered from a man aged 18 to 35 with active or convalescent COVID-19. The V and J segments used are TRBV29-1 and TRBJ1-4; 5 matching bases give a weak D call of TRBD1. The nucleotide sequence is TGCAGCGTTGACGGCAGGGAAGATGCTAATGAAAAACTGTTTTTT. This translates into CSVDGREDANEKLFF.